A selection of T cell receptor beta chains follows, all from one sample in a study of cytomegalovirus exposure and HLA in healthy donors. Repertoires were generated with immunoSEQ multiplex PCR, while TCRdb's copy carries only in-frame clones and drops some. The sample records under 150,000 clones, approximately 78% being singletons. Input material: PBMCs. The origin of the receptors is a woman between 40 and 55 years old in good health and CMV-seropositive. Each CDR3 is given with its conserved first and last residue. The D gene is left open where the match is weak. Size is stated for part of the rows, as once, few or many counts, or as a class when the clone is expanded.

J gene	D gene	clone size	V gene	CDR3 protein	CDR3 DNA
TRBJ1-5	-	-	TRBV9	CASSVGAASNQPQHF	TGTGCCAGCAGCGTAGGTGCGGCTAGCAATCAGCCCCAGCATTTT
TRBJ1-2	TRBD1	-	TRBV25-1	CASRERGGTGGGYTF	TGTGCCAGCAGGGAACGGGGCGGGACAGGGGGCGGCTACACCTTC
TRBJ1-2	-	-	TRBV7-8	CASSSRGTANYGYTF	TGTGCCAGCAGCTCCCGGGGGACTGCTAACTATGGCTACACCTTC
TRBJ2-3	TRBD2	-	TRBV9	CASSATSGRPGTDTQYF	TGTGCCAGCAGCGCCACTAGCGGGAGGCCGGGCACAGATACGCAGTATTTT
TRBJ2-7	TRBD2	-	TRBV15	CATGRGGGAYEQYF	TGTGCCACTGGGCGGGGGGGAGGCGCCTACGAGCAGTACTTC
TRBJ1-2	-	-	TRBV6-1	CASSAPGEKYGYTF	TGTGCCAGCAGTGCGCCAGGGGAGAAGTATGGCTACACCTTC
TRBJ1-5	-	once	TRBV15	CATSKIDQPQHF	TGTGCCACCAGCAAGATAGATCAGCCCCAGCATTTT
TRBJ2-7	TRBD2	-	TRBV5-6	CASSKGAGGLSEQYF	TGTGCCAGCAGCAAAGGAGCGGGGGGGCTCAGCGAGCAGTACTTC
TRBJ1-4	TRBD1	-	TRBV6-6	CASSAGGATNEKLFF	TGTGCCAGCAGTGCAGGGGGCGCGACTAATGAAAAACTGTTTTTT
TRBJ1-2	-	-	TRBV15	CATSRGSFEKVDGYTF	TGTGCCACCAGCAGAGGTTCCTTTGAGAAAGTTGATGGCTACACCTTC
TRBJ1-1	-	-	TRBV28	CASSLVGSHTEAFF	TGTGCCAGCAGTTTAGTGGGGAGTCACACTGAAGCTTTCTTT
TRBJ2-7	TRBD1	-	TRBV5-4	CASSVTTGGYEQYF	TGTGCCAGCAGCGTAACTACAGGGGGCTACGAGCAGTACTTC
TRBJ1-2	-	-	TRBV6-5	CASNSGYGYTF	TGTGCCAGCAATTCCGGCTATGGCTACACCTTC
TRBJ1-2	TRBD1	-	TRBV29-1	CSGDSDYGYTF	TGCAGCGGGGACAGTGATTATGGCTACACCTTC
TRBJ1-2	TRBD1	-	TRBV5-4	CASSPGTGGYGYTF	TGTGCCAGCAGCCCCGGGACAGGAGGCTATGGCTACACCTTC
TRBJ2-7	-	-	TRBV5-4	CASSLGGDLRSQYF	TGTGCCAGCAGCTTGGGCGGGGATCTACGATCGCAGTACTTC
TRBJ1-2	-	few	TRBV4-2	CASSQDFGGTNYGYTF	TGTGCCAGCAGCCAAGATTTTGGCGGTACTAACTATGGCTACACCTTC
TRBJ2-7	TRBD2	-	TRBV7-9	CASTGLAGNEQYF	TGTGCCAGCACAGGACTAGCGGGGAACGAGCAGTACTTC
TRBJ2-1	-	-	TRBV27	CASSSPPRVEENNEQFF	TGTGCCAGCAGTTCCCCCCCCCGCGTGGAGGAAAACAATGAGCAGTTCTTC
TRBJ2-7	TRBD1	few	TRBV18	CASSTGTGGYEQYF	TGTGCCAGCTCAACCGGGACAGGGGGATACGAGCAGTACTTC
TRBJ2-7	TRBD2	-	TRBV4-2	CASSQDLGGSFGEQYF	TGTGCCAGCAGCCAAGATCTCGGGGGGTCTTTTGGCGAGCAGTACTTC
TRBJ1-5	-	-	TRBV28	CASSFTRQGNQPQHF	TGTGCCAGCAGTTTCACCCGACAGGGCAATCAGCCCCAGCATTTT
TRBJ1-2	-	few	TRBV10-3	CAISDGSYGYTF	TGTGCCATCAGTGACGGTTCCTATGGCTACACCTTC
TRBJ2-7	-	-	TRBV27	CASSLRGSYEQYF	TGTGCCAGCAGTTTACGAGGCTCCTACGAGCAGTACTTC
TRBJ1-1	-	-	TRBV5-1	CASSSRGQNTEAFF	TGCGCCAGCAGCTCCCGGGGACAGAACACTGAAGCTTTCTTT
TRBJ1-6	TRBD1	-	TRBV2	CASREQGTYNSPLHF	TGTGCCAGCAGGGAACAGGGGACCTATAATTCACCCCTCCACTTT
TRBJ1-4	-	-	TRBV29-1	CSVVERLNEKLFF	TGCAGCGTTGTTGAGCGACTTAATGAAAAACTGTTTTTT
TRBJ2-5	TRBD2	-	TRBV27	CASSLGGGSGGTQYF	TGTGCCAGCAGTTTGGGGGGAGGCAGCGGGGGGACCCAGTACTTC
TRBJ2-3	-	-	TRBV5-8	CASSPGTAGYAQYF	TGTGCCAGCAGCCCCGGGACGGCGGGGTACGCGCAGTATTTT
TRBJ2-1	TRBD2	once	TRBV11-2	CASSLKAGAYNEQFF	TGTGCCAGCAGCTTAAAAGCGGGGGCCTACAATGAGCAGTTCTTC
TRBJ1-1	-	-	TRBV5-1	CASSLDRGNTEAFF	TGCGCCAGCAGCTTGGACCGGGGGAACACTGAAGCTTTCTTT
TRBJ1-1	-	-	TRBV6-6	CASSYSGGENTEAFF	TGTGCCAGCAGTTACTCAGGGGGGGAGAACACTGAAGCTTTCTTT
TRBJ2-5	-	few	TRBV6-1	CASSVRHIQETQYF	TGTGCCAGCAGTGTTAGACACATACAAGAGACCCAGTACTTC
TRBJ2-1	TRBD1	-	TRBV9	CASSAAGGDEQFF	TGTGCCAGCAGCGCGGCAGGGGGCGATGAGCAGTTCTTC
TRBJ1-1	-	-	TRBV30	CAWSVSGPRREAFF	TGTGCCTGGAGTGTTTCAGGGCCTCGCCGAGAGGCTTTCTTT
TRBJ2-1	TRBD1	-	TRBV29-1	CSALGDRYNEQFF	TGCAGCGCCCTAGGGGACAGATACAATGAGCAGTTCTTC
TRBJ2-2	TRBD1	-	TRBV19	CASNTGGANTGELFF	TGTGCCAGTAACACAGGGGGCGCGAACACCGGGGAGCTGTTTTTT
TRBJ2-3	TRBD2	-	TRBV11-3	CASSSTSGSTDTQYF	TGTGCCAGCAGCTCCACTAGCGGGAGTACAGATACGCAGTATTTT
TRBJ2-1	TRBD1	-	TRBV4-1	CASSLGQGSSEQFF	TGCGCCAGCAGCCTGGGACAGGGTTCGTCTGAGCAGTTCTTC
TRBJ2-4	-	-	TRBV7-9	CASSLVPGNIQYF	TGTGCCAGCAGCTTAGTTCCCGGAAACATTCAGTACTTC
TRBJ2-1	-	-	TRBV7-2	CASSAVAGNEQFF	TGTGCCAGCAGCGCAGTGGCGGGAAATGAGCAGTTCTTC
TRBJ2-1	-	once	TRBV7-7	CASSPKPPRGGLVNEQFF	TGTGCTAGCAGCCCCAAACCCCCGAGGGGGGGCCTGGTCAATGAGCAGTTCTTC